The rows below give T cell receptor beta chains drawn from one sample of a study of CD8+ T cells in alopecia areata. The method was immunoSEQ multiplex PCR; TCRdb's version includes in-frame clones alone and lacks a portion of them. The data contain approximately 210,000 clones, roughly 60% of them singletons. Material: CD4+ T cells sorted from blood, obtained at week 24, from a patient treated with tofacitinib. These receptor sequences come from a human donor with alopecia areata. Both conserved end residues are part of each CDR3. Fields, in order: J gene, D gene, V gene, CDR3 protein. D genes are given only for firm matches.

TRBJ2-1,-,TRBV27,CASSLKGHKGAYNEQFF
TRBJ2-3,-,TRBV9,CASSVAPITDTQYF
TRBJ2-5,-,TRBV15,CATSTPLQETQYF
TRBJ2-2,TRBD1,TRBV29-1,CSVQGQGGAGELFF
TRBJ1-5,TRBD1,TRBV2,CASRDRTGEHQPQHF
TRBJ1-1,-,TRBV29-1,CSVGSGGGNTEAFF
TRBJ1-4,-,TRBV29-1,CSVVEGTNEKLFF
TRBJ2-3,TRBD2,TRBV6-5,CASSAGGLRTDTQYF
TRBJ2-6,-,TRBV29-1,CSVGGGSGANVLTF
TRBJ2-4,-,TRBV15,CATSRDQDTGIQYF
TRBJ2-3,-,TRBV7-2,CASSLQATDTQYF
TRBJ2-5,TRBD2,TRBV7-6,CASSSRGGLQETQYF
TRBJ1-1,-,TRBV30,CACFGRVGTEAFF
TRBJ1-1,TRBD1,TRBV30,CAWRTGKTEAFF
TRBJ1-1,-,TRBV29-1,CSVERQMNTEAFF
TRBJ2-3,-,TRBV7-2,CASSHRRPDTQYF
TRBJ2-2,-,TRBV4-3,CASSQVGPGELFF
TRBJ2-3,-,TRBV29-1,CSVEIARGGDTQYF
TRBJ1-1,-,TRBV4-2,CASSQVGMNTEAFF
TRBJ2-3,-,TRBV11-2,CASRKGSTDTQYF
TRBJ1-2,-,TRBV25-1,CASSGGVTYYGYTF
TRBJ1-6,TRBD1,TRBV5-4,CASSLGQGNSPLHF
TRBJ2-3,-,TRBV29-1,CSVDPGGGDTQYF
TRBJ1-2,TRBD1,TRBV7-9,CASSPTGAYGYTF
TRBJ2-7,TRBD1,TRBV5-1,CASSLEPTGGLTYEQYF
TRBJ2-1,-,TRBV4-3,CASSQEDGSDEQFF
TRBJ2-5,-,TRBV25-1,CASSDRVIAETQYF
TRBJ2-4,-,TRBV25-1,CASSEPSGNIQYF
TRBJ1-2,-,TRBV6-6,CANSYSKGSYGYTF
TRBJ2-7,TRBD1,TRBV5-1,CASSLDRGTYEQYF
TRBJ2-3,TRBD2,TRBV6-6,CASREGVAGGHTQYF
TRBJ1-5,TRBD1,TRBV29-1,CSVAVTGVGQPQHF
TRBJ1-1,-,TRBV29-1,CSVRQDTEAFF
TRBJ2-3,-,TRBV29-1,CSVEPGNTDTQYF
TRBJ2-7,TRBD2,TRBV7-2,CASSFYSGGDPEQYF
TRBJ1-3,-,TRBV4-2,CASSQEFGTSGNTIYF
TRBJ1-5,TRBD1,TRBV10-3,CAISDRARNQPQHF
TRBJ2-2,-,TRBV14,CASTYGGTGELFF
TRBJ2-2,-,TRBV5-6,CASSLDPAGPNTGELFF